This TCR beta chain was profiled in a study of blood T cell repertoires in COVID-19. Across the whole study: Spain, Italy and the United States supplied samples that represented acute and convalescent COVID-19. In each case, the material was cDNA or gDNA derived from T cells, B-cell-depleted T cells, or PBMCs.

As processed by the authors: How many nucleated cells were present was estimated from reference gene primer amplification. Here immunoSEQ multiplex PCR was the method, and the copy in TCRdb shows in-frame clones only, minus some. That table gives V, J and clone size, and the DNA gave D and trimming. Among about 130,000 clones listed, 79% were seen once. This clone was counted between two and nine times. The Seattle site enrolled patients during active infection and followed them longitudinally. CDR1 and CDR2 from the germline V gene are KGHSH and LQKENI. Trimming removed 3 bases from V and 0 bases from J; junction bases left unmatched: 11. This CDR3 comprises 18 residues.

This TCR was sampled from a woman in her sixties or seventies with COVID-19, enrolled during active disease. V is TRBV18 and J is TRBJ1-3; 7 bases align to TRBD1. Sequenced input: peripheral blood. The CDR3, as DNA: TGTGCCAGCTCACCGGGGACAGCGTGGACCCTCTCTGGAAACACCATATATTTT. As protein: CASSPGTAWTLSGNTIYF.